This T cell receptor beta chain was retrieved from a study of molecular identifiers for immune sequencing clone quantification. Study conclusions and caveats: Clones carrying above 20 RNA copies accounted for over 99% of effector molecules, under 1% in naive cells.

TCRdb re-analysed the PCR reads in MiXCR, keeping a single row per CDR3 protein. The sample includes more than 85,000 distinct CDR3 sequences, 36% of them seen just once. Turning to this clonotype: Antigen: not known.

With RNA at 10%, 30% or 50%, naive CD8 libraries came from roughly 18,000 to 920,000 sorted cells. V shed 5 bases and J 9 bases; nucleotides not matched to a gene: 6. The CDR3 runs to 14 residues. Germline lookup yields CDR1 SEHNR and CDR2 FQNEAQ (reference sequence). This receptor was taken from a human donor in good health. Some libraries in this study had Jurkat cell RNA spiked in. Sequencing was carried out using naive CD8+ T cells from blood, with Jurkat cell RNA spiked in. Documented subset: FACS-sorted CD8+CD4-CCR7+CD45RA+ naive T cells. V usage is TRBV7-9 and J usage is TRBJ2-1; TRBD1 matches at 11 bases. CDR3 loop: CASSPPGQGAEQFF. The CDR3 DNA follows: TGTGCCAGCAGCCCGCCCGGACAGGGGGCTGAGCAGTTCTTC.